Below are 15 T cell receptor beta chains sequenced from a single sample in a study of T cell changes during pregnancy in multiple sclerosis. Here immunoSEQ multiplex PCR was the method, and the copy in TCRdb shows in-frame clones only, minus some. Here the sample spans fewer than 50,000 clones, around 93% being singletons. The sample here was CD8+ T cells from peripheral blood mononuclear cells, taken in the third trimester of pregnancy. The receptors were sampled from a female donor with multiple sclerosis, enrolled in a pregnancy study.

Points on this clone: Relative to the germline gene, one junction end is altered; a read error may explain this. The chain joins TRBV11-2 to TRBJ1-2, with TRBD1 matching over 7 bases. The germline CDR1 and CDR2 sequences are SGHAT and FQNNGV. The CDR3 has 14 amino acids. The CDR3 nucleotides are TGTGCCAGCAGTTTAGGGCAGGGGGACTATGGCTACACCTTC. Translation gives CASSLGQGDYGYTF.

The chain has TRBV19 and TRBJ2-7, with D possibly matching TRBD2 (5 bases). The CDR3 length is 16 residues. The V gene lost 0 bases and the J gene lost 3 bases, with 15 bases spanning the gap. Germline assignment: CDR1 LNHDA and CDR2 SQIVND (reference sequence). The CDR3 loop reads CASSIDLWSDYYEQYF. The DNA for the CDR3 is TGTGCCAGTAGTATAGATCTATGGAGCGACTACTACGAGCAGTACTTC.

The chain uses TRBV11-2 and TRBJ2-3, with D perhaps matching TRBD2 (6 bases). The CDR3 has 15 residues. The germline V and J ends were trimmed by 0 bases and 1 base, with 8 bases remaining between them. Germline lookup yields CDR1 SGHAT and CDR2 FQNNGV. CDR3 coding DNA: TGTGCCAGCAGCTTAGAAACGGGGGGCACAGATACGCAGTATTTT. As protein: CASSLETGGTDTQYF.

V and J are TRBV5-1 and TRBJ1-2; perhaps TRBD1 as D (6 bases). The CDR3 consists of 16 residues. V lost 1 base, J lost 4 bases, and 17 bases lay in between. Germline assignment: CDR1 SGHRS and CDR2 YFSETQ. The CDR3 sequence is CASSLSRDRGFYGYTF. For the CDR3, the DNA is TGCGCCAGCAGCTTGTCCAGGGATAGGGGGTTCTATGGCTACACCTTC. Drawing the rest from reference TRBV5-1 and TRBJ1-2, the complete variable domain is KAGVTQTPRYLIKTRGQQVTLSCSPISGHRSVSWYQQTPGQGLQFLFEYFSETQRNKGNFPGRFSGRQFSNSRSEMNVSTLELGDSALYLCASSLSRDRGFYGYTFGSGTRLTVV.

The V and J genes are TRBV19 and TRBJ2-6; D possibly corresponds to TRBD2 (6 bases). Germline assignment: CDR1 LNHDA and CDR2 SQIVND (reference sequence). The CDR3 totals 19 residues. V was clipped by 3 bases and J by 0 bases, with 18 bases between them. The CDR3 loop reads CASSILPGLLSSGANVLTF. CDR3 in DNA: TGTGCCAGTAGTATTCTGCCGGGACTTTTGTCCTCTGGGGCCAACGTCCTGACTTTC.

This chain connects TRBV28 to TRBJ2-7; 8 bases are a match to TRBD1. The CDR3 runs 14 residues. The V segment lost 7 bases and the J segment 5 bases; nucleotides outside the gene matches: 10. Germline values: CDR1 MDHEN, CDR2 SYDVKM. The CDR3 nucleotides are TGTGCCAGCACCGGCCAGGACAGGGTAGACGAGCAGTACTTC. Translation gives CASTGQDRVDEQYF.

The J gene is TRBJ2-7, the V gene TRBV5-5; TRBD1 matches at 11 bases. Losses at the gene ends were 3 bases for V and 6 bases for J; bases not matched to a gene: 8. The germline V gene encodes CDR1 SGHKS and CDR2 YYEKEE (reference sequence). The CDR3 consists of 15 residues. CDR3: CASSSGQGGIFEQYF. CDR3 DNA sequence: TGTGCCAGCAGCTCGGGACAGGGGGGGATATTCGAGCAGTACTTC.

The CDR3 DNA reads as TGTGCCAGCAGCCAAGATCTTATACAATCCGCGCAGTACTTC. Protein: CASSQDLIQSAQYF. V is TRBV14 and J is TRBJ2-7; no definite D call. The V gene's germline CDR1 is SGHDN and CDR2 FVKESK. This CDR3 has 14 amino acids. V gave up 0 bases and J gave up 9 bases, with 15 bases separating them.

V gene TRBV5-1 combines with J gene TRBJ2-4, with TRBD2 as a possible D gene (5 bases). Germline V gene sequence: CDR1 SGHRS, CDR2 YFSETQ. CDR3 length: 14 residues. Trimming pared 4 bases from V and 6 bases from J, leaving 14 bases between. CDR3 DNA sequence: TGCGCCAGCAGCCCGTACAGCGGTGGAAACATTCAGTACTTC. It codes for CASSPYSGGNIQYF.

This sequence joins TRBV28 and TRBJ2-7; D possibly corresponds to TRBD1 (5 bases). The CDR3 totals 12 residues. V lost 6 bases, J lost 4 bases, and 10 bases lay in between. CDR1 is MDHEN, CDR2 SYDVKM, per germline. The CDR3 region is CASRGLGYEQYF. CDR3 in DNA: TGTGCCAGCAGGGGGCTCGGGTACGAGCAGTACTTC.

The chain has TRBV9 and TRBJ2-7; a possible D gene is TRBD1 (6 bases). CDR1 and CDR2 (germline): SGDLS, YYNGEE. Trimming cost V 0 bases and J 5 bases, with 12 bases left between them. The CDR3 has 14 residues. The CDR3 sequence is CASSVVGGDDEQYF. CDR3 DNA sequence: TGTGCCAGCAGCGTAGTAGGGGGAGACGACGAGCAGTACTTC.

This chain connects TRBV6-5 to TRBJ1-1; D might be TRBD1 (6 bases). V lost 6 bases and J lost 4, with 15 bases in between. CDR1 is MNHEY and CDR2 is SVGAGI in the germline V gene. The CDR3 is 14 amino acids. In DNA, the CDR3 is TGTGCCAGCAGGATCCTACCAGGGGTCACTGAAGCTTTCTTT. Translation gives CASRILPGVTEAFF.

The CDR3 DNA reads TGCGCCAGCAGCCAAAGGACAGGCTCCTACGAGCAGTACTTC. Translation: CASSQRTGSYEQYF. J is TRBJ2-7 and V is TRBV4-1; TRBD1 aligns across 7 bases. The CDR3 spans 14 residues. V lost 2 bases and J lost 0; bases outside the gene matches: 1. Germline assignment: CDR1 MGHRA and CDR2 YSYEKL.

A remark on this clone: One junction end disagrees with the germline gene, perhaps due to a read error. The genes are TRBV28 and TRBJ1-5; no clear D gene. Germline V gene sequence: CDR1 MDHEN, CDR2 SYDVKM. This CDR3 region has 10 residues. CDR3 residues: CASGTGGGYF. In DNA form, the CDR3 reads TGTGCCAGCGGAACGGGAGGTGGGTATTTT.

This clone appeared once. The chain is built from TRBV4-1 and TRBJ2-7, with 7 bases that match TRBD2. This CDR3 has 15 residues. The V and J ends lost 4 bases and 6 bases, in that order; junction bases with no gene match: 12. Germline V gives CDR1 MGHRA, CDR2 YSYEKL. The CDR3 region has the DNA TGCGCCAGCAGCCTGTCGGGAGGCTCTTCGGGCGAGCAGTACTTC. This translates into CASSLSGGSSGEQYF.